This TCR beta chain was obtained from a study of CD8 T cells in ankylosing spondylitis. Broader study findings: A TCR beta motif made of eight highly homologous variants seemed typical of ankylosing spondylitis blood.

This clonotype has more than one count but fewer than ten. Its antigen is unknown. TCRdb ran MiXCR on the 5' RACE reads and lists one entry per CDR3 protein. The repertoire holds about 700,000 distinct CDR3 sequences, over 15% seen once, with roughly a fifth in the top ten. The junction had 7 bases not matched to a gene; V was cut back by 6 bases and J by 2 bases. CDR3 length: 15 residues. The source of this sequence is a male donor with ankylosing spondylitis. V and J are TRBV12-3 or TRBV12-4 and TRBJ2-3; 8 nucleotides match TRBD2. Sample: blood, either unsorted or a sorted T cell fraction (not recorded which). CDR3 sequence (DNA): TGTGCCAGCAGCTTTGGACTAGCCCTCACAGATACGCAGTATTTT. It translates to CASSFGLALTDTQYF.